This T cell receptor (beta chain) was obtained from a study of T cell responses to AZD1222 COVID-19 vaccine. Only in-frame clones appear in the TCRdb table, and some are missing; sequencing was by immunoSEQ multiplex PCR. The sample gives 68,000 or so clones, 88% of which show up once; around 7.8% is in the top ten. This CDR3 contains 14 residues. Trimming pared 8 bases from V and 3 bases from J, leaving 16 bases between. Germline lookup yields CDR1 MDHEN and CDR2 SYDVKM. This clonotype was obtained from an adult in good health. The sample here was peripheral blood, taken on day 0 of AZD1222 vaccination. The chain couples TRBV28 to TRBJ1-2; tentatively, D is TRBD1 (6 bases). CDR3 in DNA: TGTGCCAGCTCTCCAGAGGGGGTGCACTATGGCTACACCTTC. Translating it yields CASSPEGVHYGYTF.